These 10 T cell receptor beta chains came from one sample sequenced in a study of cytotoxic CD8 clonotypes in ibrutinib-treated CLL. The repertoire was sequenced with immunoSEQ multiplex PCR; TCRdb's copy has only in-frame clones and lacks some. The data contain some 50,000 clones, about 57% of them seen just once; the ten biggest clones take up approximately 30%. The sequences come from PBMCs, collected after 24 months of ibrutinib treatment. These receptors came from a human donor with chronic lymphocytic leukemia.

The chain recombines TRBV2 with TRBJ2-2; TRBD2 agrees at 7 bases. V lost 7 bases, J lost 2 bases, and 7 bases stayed unmatched. Germline-derived CDR1 and CDR2 are SNHLY and FYNNEI. This CDR3 has 15 residues. The CDR3 bases are TGTGCCAGCAAGCGGGCTAGCGGAAACACCGGGGAGCTGTTTTTT. Translating gives CASKRASGNTGELFF.

This clone was counted only a few times. The gene calls are TRBV19 and TRBJ2-2, with 8 bases identical to TRBD1. Germline assignment: CDR1 LNHDA and CDR2 SQIVND (reference sequence). The V and J ends lost 8 bases and 5 bases, in that order; junction bases with no gene match: 4. CDR3 length: 13 amino acids. The CDR3 DNA reads as TGTGCCAGTGGACAGGGTTGGACCGGGGAGCTGTTTTTT. This gives the protein CASGQGWTGELFF.

This clone was seen a few times. The chain joins TRBV5-8 to TRBJ1-5; no definite D call. CDR1 SGHTS and CDR2 YDEGEE come from the germline V gene. The CDR3 consists of 15 residues. V gave up 0 bases and J gave up 0 bases, with 7 bases separating them. The CDR3 DNA follows: TGTGCCAGCAGCTTGGGACCCCATAGCAATCAGCCCCAGCATTTT. It codes for CASSLGPHSNQPQHF.

This chain connects TRBV4-1 to TRBJ2-7, with D maybe TRBD1 (5 bases). The CDR3 extends over 14 amino acids. Trimming removed 4 bases at V and 3 bases at J, with 13 bases between. Germline loops: CDR1 MGHRA, CDR2 YSYEKL. CDR3 nucleotide sequence: TGCGCCAGCAGCCTTTCCTCACAGGTCTACGAGCAGTACTTC. Amino acids: CASSLSSQVYEQYF.

The V call is TRBV5-1, the J call TRBJ1-6, with 7 bases aligning to TRBD1. This CDR3 has 15 residues. The germline V gene has CDR1 SGHRS and CDR2 YFSETQ. The V gene end was trimmed by 2 bases and the J gene end by 7 bases; junction bases not matched to a gene: 6. In DNA form, the CDR3 reads TGCGCCAGCAGCTTCGAGACAGGGTGGAATTCACCCCTCCACTTT. It codes for CASSFETGWNSPLHF.

This clone was seen a few times. The CDR3 loop reads CASSRGTGGGYGYTF. The DNA for the CDR3 is TGCGCCAGCAGCAGAGGGACAGGTGGGGGCTATGGCTACACCTTC. The V gene is TRBV4-1, the J gene TRBJ1-2; 8 positions match TRBD1. V trimming: 5 bases; J trimming: 4 bases; junction bases outside the gene matches: 9. CDR3 length: 15 residues. CDR1 MGHRA and CDR2 YSYEKL come from the germline V gene.

This clone was seen once. J is TRBJ2-6 and V is TRBV5-1, with TRBD2 as a possible D gene (5 bases). Germline V gene lookup returns CDR1 SGHRS and CDR2 YFSETQ. V dropped 4 bases and J dropped 1 base, with 18 bases sitting between them. The CDR3 consists of 18 residues. For the CDR3, the DNA is TGCGCCAGCAGCCCCCGGGATTTACCTCTATCTGGGGCCAACGTCCTGACTTTC. Amino acids: CASSPRDLPLSGANVLTF. Using reference TRBV5-1 and TRBJ2-6 for the parts outside the CDR3, the full variable domain is KAGVTQTPRYLIKTRGQQVTLSCSPISGHRSVSWYQQTPGQGLQFLFEYFSETQRNKGNFPGRFSGRQFSNSRSEMNVSTLELGDSALYLCASSPRDLPLSGANVLTFGAGSRLTVL.

The chain combines TRBV19 with TRBJ1-5; no clear D. Germline CDR1 LNHDA, CDR2 SQIVND (reference sequence). The CDR3 is 15 residues long. The V end was cut by 3 bases, the J end by 1 base, with 10 bases between. CDR3 residues: CASSILVASNQPQHF. The CDR3 DNA follows: TGTGCCAGTAGTATCCTTGTGGCAAGCAATCAGCCCCAGCATTTT.

The chain is built from TRBV19 and TRBJ2-2, with TRBD2 matching over 10 bases. Germline V lookup: CDR1 LNHDA, CDR2 SQIVND (reference sequence). The length of the CDR3 is 19 residues. Trimming removed 3 bases from V and 2 bases from J; junction bases left unmatched: 12. CDR3 sequence reads: CASSIGYSSGGLNTGELFF. CDR3 nucleotide sequence: TGTGCCAGTAGTATTGGATACTCTAGCGGGGGCCTTAACACCGGGGAGCTGTTTTTT.

J is TRBJ2-1 and V is TRBV29-1; D not resolved. Germline V gene sequence: CDR1 SQVTM, CDR2 ANQGSEA. The CDR3 loop spans 12 amino acids. V shed 1 base and J shed 7 bases, with 8 bases lying between them. The CDR3 here is CSVEGGRNEQFF. The DNA of the CDR3 is TGCAGCGTTGAAGGGGGTAGGAATGAGCAGTTCTTC.